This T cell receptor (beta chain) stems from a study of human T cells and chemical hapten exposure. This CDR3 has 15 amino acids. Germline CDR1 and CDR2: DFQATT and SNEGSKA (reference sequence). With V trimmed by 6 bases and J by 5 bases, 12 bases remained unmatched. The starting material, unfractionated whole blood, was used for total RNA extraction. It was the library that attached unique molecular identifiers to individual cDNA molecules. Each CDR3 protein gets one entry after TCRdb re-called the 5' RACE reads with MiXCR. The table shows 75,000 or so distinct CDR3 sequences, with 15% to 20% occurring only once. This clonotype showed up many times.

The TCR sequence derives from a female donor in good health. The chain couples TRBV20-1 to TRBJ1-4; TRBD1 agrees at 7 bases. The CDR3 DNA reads TGCAGTGCAAATCAACCGGGACAGTCAAATGAAAAACTGTTTTTT. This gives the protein CSANQPGQSNEKLFF.